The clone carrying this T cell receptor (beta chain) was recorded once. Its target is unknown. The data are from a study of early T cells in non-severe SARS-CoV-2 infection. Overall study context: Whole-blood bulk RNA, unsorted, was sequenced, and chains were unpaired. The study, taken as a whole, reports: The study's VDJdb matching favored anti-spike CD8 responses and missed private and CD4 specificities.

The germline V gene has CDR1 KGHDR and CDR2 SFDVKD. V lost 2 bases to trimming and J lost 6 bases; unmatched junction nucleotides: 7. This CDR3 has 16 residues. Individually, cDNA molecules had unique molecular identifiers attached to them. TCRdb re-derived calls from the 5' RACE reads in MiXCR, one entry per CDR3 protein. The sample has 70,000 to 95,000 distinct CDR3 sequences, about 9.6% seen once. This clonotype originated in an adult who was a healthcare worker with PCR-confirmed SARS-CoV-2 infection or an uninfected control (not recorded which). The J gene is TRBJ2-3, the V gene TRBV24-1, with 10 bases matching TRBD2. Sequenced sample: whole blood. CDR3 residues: CATSDSASGRSDTQYF. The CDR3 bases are TGTGCCACCAGTGATTCGGCTAGCGGGAGATCGGATACGCAGTATTTT.